The 9 T cell receptor beta chains reported below all come from one sample, sequenced in a study of shared clonotypes between healthy human individuals. Clones were read by immunoSEQ multiplex PCR, and TCRdb kept only the in-frame ones, dropping some. This sample has around 500,000 clones, with about 84% found just once. Sequencing input: PBMCs. The receptors here all came from a woman aged 40 to 50 in good health. Some clones in this sample may be carry-over from other donors' samples.

The CDR3 DNA sequence: TGTGCCACCAGCAGAGATCGCCTTGAGGACAGCTACGAGCAGTACTTC. Translation: CATSRDRLEDSYEQYF. The chain carries TRBV15 and TRBJ2-7, with D possibly TRBD1 on 6 matching bases. Germline CDR1 reads LNHNV; CDR2 reads YYDKDF (reference sequence). Trimming pared 0 bases from V and 3 bases from J, leaving 15 bases between. The CDR3 consists of 16 residues.

This chain uses TRBV7-2 with TRBJ2-1, with 12 positions matching TRBD2. This CDR3 has 13 residues. After removal of 10 bases from V and 4 bases from J, the junction contained 2 bases not matched to a gene. CDR1 is SGHTA, CDR2 FQGNSA, per germline. CDR3 coding DNA: TGTGCCACCGGGACTAGCGGGTACAATGAGCAGTTCTTC. Its protein is CATGTSGYNEQFF.

The V and J genes are TRBV9 and TRBJ2-2, with 10 bases that match TRBD2. J gave up 6 bases and V 0 bases, and 2 bases lay outside the gene matches. CDR1 is SGDLS, CDR2 YYNGEE, per germline. This CDR3 has 15 amino acids. This CDR3 reads CASSVVAGGPGELFF. CDR3 DNA: TGTGCCAGCAGCGTAGTAGCGGGAGGACCCGGGGAGCTGTTTTTT.

The rearrangement joins TRBV15 to TRBJ1-5; D gene ambiguous. The CDR3 spans 15 residues. Trimming cost V 7 bases and J 5 bases, with 18 bases left between them. Germline V gene lookup returns CDR1 LNHNV and CDR2 YYDKDF (reference sequence). The CDR3 protein is CATTTRRGRDQPQHF. CDR3 nucleotide sequence: TGTGCCACCACCACAAGACGGGGTAGGGATCAGCCCCAGCATTTT.

As regards this clone: A read error likely explains this, since a far larger clone differs by one base. Other nucleotide sequences in the sample specify the same CDR3. J is TRBJ2-7 and V is TRBV7-9; D possibly corresponds to TRBD2 (6 bases). Trimming took off 5 bases at V and 6 bases at J, with 23 bases between the two ends. The CDR3 is made up of 16 amino acids. CDR1 SEHNR and CDR2 FQNEAQ come from the germline V gene (reference sequence). CDR3 loop: CASSQGLSGLRAEQYF. The CDR3 DNA follows: TGTGCCAGCAGCCAGGGATTATCGGGACTCCGGGCCGAGCAGTACTTC.

V gene TRBV30 combines with J gene TRBJ2-5, with D possibly TRBD2 on 6 matching bases. Germline V gene lookup returns CDR1 GTSNPN and CDR2 SVGIG (reference sequence). Trimming pared 3 bases from V and 3 bases from J, leaving 11 bases between. The CDR3 is 13 residues long. The CDR3 nucleotides read TGTGCCTGGAGAGGGGACTGGGAAGAGACCCAGTACTTC. Protein: CAWRGDWEETQYF.

V usage is TRBV9 and J usage is TRBJ1-1; D uncertain. Trimming took off 1 base at V and 1 base at J, with 11 bases between the two ends. This CDR3 region has 15 residues. CDR1 SGDLS and CDR2 YYNGEE come from the germline V gene. The CDR3 coding sequence is TGTGCCAGCAGCGTATCGTGGGGTGGGAACACTGAAGCTTTCTTT. It specifies CASSVSWGGNTEAFF.

The genes are TRBV28 and TRBJ1-5, with D perhaps TRBD1 (6 bases). V shed 6 bases and J shed 1 base, with 13 bases lying between them. Looked up from germline, CDR1 is MDHEN and CDR2 is SYDVKM. The CDR3 is 15 amino acids. CDR3 in amino acids: CASSPPQGSNQPQHF. The CDR3 DNA is TGTGCCAGCAGCCCCCCACAGGGAAGCAATCAGCCCCAGCATTTT.

This rearrangement joins TRBV6-6 to TRBJ2-5, with 7 bases fitting TRBD1. The trim removed 0 bases at V and 5 bases at J, leaving 9 bases unmatched. The CDR3 covers 16 residues. Germline V gives CDR1 MNHNY, CDR2 SVGAGI (reference sequence). The CDR3 DNA is TGTGCCAGCAGTTACTCGATTAGCGACAGGGTGGAGACCCAGTACTTC. It specifies CASSYSISDRVETQYF.